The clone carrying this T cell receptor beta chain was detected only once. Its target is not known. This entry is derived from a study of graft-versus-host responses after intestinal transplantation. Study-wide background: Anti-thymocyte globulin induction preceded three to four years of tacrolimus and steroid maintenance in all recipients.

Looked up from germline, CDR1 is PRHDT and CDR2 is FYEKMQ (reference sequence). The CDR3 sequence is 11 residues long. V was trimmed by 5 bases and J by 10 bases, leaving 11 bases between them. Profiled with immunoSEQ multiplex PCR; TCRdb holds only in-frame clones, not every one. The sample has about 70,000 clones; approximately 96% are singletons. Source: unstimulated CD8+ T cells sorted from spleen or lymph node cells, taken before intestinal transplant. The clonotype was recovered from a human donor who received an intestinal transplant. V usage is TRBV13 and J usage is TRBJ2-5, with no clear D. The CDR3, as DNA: TGTGCCAGCAGCCGTGTTGGGGTCCAGTACTTC. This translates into CASSRVGVQYF. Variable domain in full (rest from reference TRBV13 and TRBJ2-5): AAGVIQSPRHLIKEKRETATLKCYPIPRHDTVYWYQQGPGQDPQFLISFYEKMQSDKGSIPDRFSAQQFSDYHSELNMSSLELGDSALYFCASSRVGVQYFGPGTRLLVL.